This passage covers 12 T cell receptor beta chains from one sample sequenced in a study of cytomegalovirus exposure and HLA in healthy donors. 60 Vbeta and 13 Jbeta primers were used in PCR. Here immunoSEQ multiplex PCR was the method, and the copy in TCRdb shows in-frame clones only, minus some. The sample carries approximately 150,000 clones, roughly 80% recorded once. Specimen: PBMCs. The origin of the receptors is a woman in her thirties in good health and CMV-seropositive.

The chain joins TRBV15 to TRBJ1-2; tentatively, D is TRBD1 (6 bases). V dropped 4 bases and J dropped 5 bases, with 17 bases sitting between them. Germline V CDR1 and CDR2: LNHNV, YYDKDF (reference sequence). The CDR3 runs 15 residues. The CDR3 protein is CATSNPRTALYGYTF. Written as DNA, the CDR3 is TGTGCCACCAGCAACCCCCGGACAGCTCTATATGGCTACACCTTC.

This chain uses TRBV27 with TRBJ2-7, with 7 bases fitting TRBD1. Trimming cost V 3 bases and J 2 bases; bases outside gene matches: 4. Germline loops: CDR1 MNHEY, CDR2 SMNVEV (reference sequence). The CDR3 spans 14 residues. CDR3 protein: CASSLLGTAYEQYF. CDR3 nucleotide sequence: TGTGCCAGCAGTTTGTTGGGGACAGCCTACGAGCAGTACTTC.

This clone was seen once. For the CDR3, the DNA is TGCGCCAGCAGCTGGAGGGTTACAGGGGGCATAGAGACCCAGTACTTC. As protein: CASSWRVTGGIETQYF. The chain recombines TRBV5-1 with TRBJ2-5; 9 bases agree with TRBD1. The trim removed 3 bases at V and 4 bases at J, leaving 10 bases unmatched. CDR1 and CDR2 (germline): SGHRS, YFSETQ. This CDR3 region has 16 residues.

The chain recombines TRBV5-1 with TRBJ2-3; 8 nucleotides line up with TRBD2. V lost 1 base to trimming and J lost 1 base; unmatched junction nucleotides: 5. The germline CDR1 and CDR2 sequences are SGHRS and YFSETQ. The CDR3 contains 16 residues. CDR3 nucleotides: TGCGCCAGCAGCTTGTTGAGGCGGGGGGGCACAGATACGCAGTATTTT. It specifies CASSLLRRGGTDTQYF.

The genes are TRBV5-1 and TRBJ1-1, with D possibly being TRBD1 (6 bases). There are 15 residues in the CDR3. Trimming left V 2 bases short and J 6 bases short, with 17 bases between. CDR1 and CDR2 from the germline V gene are SGHRS and YFSETQ. Written as DNA, the CDR3 is TGCGCCAGCAGCTTAAGACAGGCCGGGGACGCTGAAGCTTTCTTT. This codes for CASSLRQAGDAEAFF.

The rearrangement uses TRBV5-4 and TRBJ2-2; TRBD1 agrees at 9 bases. J was trimmed by 4 bases and V by 5 bases; bases with no gene match: 6. Germline CDR1 and CDR2: SGHNT and YYREEE (reference sequence). The CDR3 has 15 residues. The chain's CDR3 is CASRDTGGFTGELFF. The CDR3 DNA reads as TGTGCCAGCAGGGACACAGGGGGCTTCACCGGGGAGCTGTTTTTT.

The CDR3 loop is CASSQGTVSYTF. CDR3 bases: TGTGCCAGCAGTCAGGGGACAGTTAGCTACACCTTC. The chain combines TRBV6-5 with TRBJ1-2; 7 bases are shared with TRBD1. CDR3 size: 12 residues. After removal of 5 bases from V and 9 bases from J, the junction contained 6 bases not matched to a gene. Germline CDR1 reads MNHEY; CDR2 reads SVGAGI.

This chain joins TRBV5-4 and TRBJ1-2; unclear D gene. The V end lost 3 bases, the J end lost 2 bases, and 14 bases lay between the germline ends. The length of the CDR3 is 15 residues. Germline V gene lookup returns CDR1 SGHNT and CDR2 YYREEE (reference sequence). The CDR3 coding sequence is TGTGCCAGCAGCTCATCCAGCAGGCCAAACTATGGCTACACCTTC. This gives the protein CASSSSSRPNYGYTF.

This clone occurred a few times. This rearrangement joins TRBV10-3 to TRBJ2-5; 9 bases agree with TRBD1. V trimming: 8 bases; J trimming: 2 bases; junction bases outside the gene matches: 9. The CDR3 is 15 amino acids. The germline CDR1 and CDR2 sequences are ENHRY and SYGVKD. The CDR3 region is CAISRDRASQETQYF. CDR3 nucleotide sequence: TGTGCCATCTCTCGGGACAGGGCCTCGCAAGAGACCCAGTACTTC.

This clone appeared a few times. The chain has TRBV4-2 and TRBJ2-6; the D gene is possibly TRBD2 (6 bases). The V and J ends lost 4 bases and 4 bases respectively, with 17 bases between them. There are 17 residues in the CDR3. Per the germline V gene, CDR1 is LGHNA and CDR2 is YNFKEQ. The CDR3, as DNA: TGTGCCAGCAGCCCGCCGGTGGGGGGTAAGGGGGCCAACGTCCTGACTTTC. It translates to CASSPPVGGKGANVLTF.

J is TRBJ2-1 and V is TRBV19, with D perhaps matching TRBD1 (6 bases). Germline lookup yields CDR1 LNHDA and CDR2 SQIVND (reference sequence). There are 15 residues in the CDR3. V lost 4 bases to trimming and J lost 0 bases, with 10 bases between them. This chain's CDR3 is CASSKRGSSYNEQFF. The CDR3 coding sequence is TGTGCCAGTAGTAAGAGGGGGAGCTCCTACAATGAGCAGTTCTTC.

This rearrangement joins TRBV14 to TRBJ2-7; 7 nucleotides align to TRBD1. This CDR3 has 15 residues. CDR1 and CDR2 (germline): SGHDN, FVKESK. V lost 0 bases, J lost 0 bases, and 2 bases stayed unmatched. The CDR3 nucleotides are TGTGCCAGCAGCCAAGAAGCAGGGGGCTCCTACGAGCAGTACTTC. Translating it yields CASSQEAGGSYEQYF. Drawing the rest from reference TRBV14 and TRBJ2-7, the complete variable domain is EAGVTQFPSHSVIEKGQTVTLRCDPISGHDNLYWYRRVMGKEIKFLLHFVKESKQDESGMPNNRFLAERTGGTYSTLKVQPAELEDSGVYFCASSQEAGGSYEQYFGPGTRLTVT.